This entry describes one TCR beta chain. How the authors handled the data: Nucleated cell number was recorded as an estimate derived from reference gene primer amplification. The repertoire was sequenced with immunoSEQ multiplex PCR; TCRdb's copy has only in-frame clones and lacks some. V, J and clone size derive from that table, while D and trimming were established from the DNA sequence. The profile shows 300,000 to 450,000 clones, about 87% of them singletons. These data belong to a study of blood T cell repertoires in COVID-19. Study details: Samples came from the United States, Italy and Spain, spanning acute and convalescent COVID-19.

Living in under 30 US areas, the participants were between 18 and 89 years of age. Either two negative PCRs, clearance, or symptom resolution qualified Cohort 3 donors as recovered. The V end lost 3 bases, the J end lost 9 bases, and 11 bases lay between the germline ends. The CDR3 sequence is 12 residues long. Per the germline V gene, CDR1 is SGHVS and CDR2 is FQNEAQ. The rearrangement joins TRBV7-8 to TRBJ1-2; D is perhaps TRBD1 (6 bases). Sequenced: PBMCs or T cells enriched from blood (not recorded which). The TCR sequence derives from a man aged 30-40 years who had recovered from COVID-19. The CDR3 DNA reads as TGTGCCAGCAGCTTGCACAGGGACCGCTACACCTTC. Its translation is CASSLHRDRYTF.